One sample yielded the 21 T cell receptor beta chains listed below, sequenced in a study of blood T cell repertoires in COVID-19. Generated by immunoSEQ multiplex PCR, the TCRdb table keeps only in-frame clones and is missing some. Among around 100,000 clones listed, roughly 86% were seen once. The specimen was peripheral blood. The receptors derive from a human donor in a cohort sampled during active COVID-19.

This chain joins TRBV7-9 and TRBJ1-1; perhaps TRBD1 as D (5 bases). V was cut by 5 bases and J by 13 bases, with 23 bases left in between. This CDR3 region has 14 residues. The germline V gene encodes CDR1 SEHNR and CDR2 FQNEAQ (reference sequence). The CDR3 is CASSPPGGGKVGFF. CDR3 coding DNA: TGTGCCAGCAGCCCCCCCGGTGGGGGGAAAGTGGGTTTCTTT.

CDR3 DNA sequence: TGCGCCAGCAGCTTGGCCCCGACAGACAGGGAAATAGTAAATGAGCAGTTCTTC. Its translation: CASSLAPTDREIVNEQFF. This chain connects TRBV5-1 to TRBJ2-1; 7 bases are shared with TRBD1. J lost 7 bases, V lost 0 bases, and 16 bases had no gene match. Per germline, CDR1 SGHRS and CDR2 YFSETQ. The CDR3 has 18 amino acids.

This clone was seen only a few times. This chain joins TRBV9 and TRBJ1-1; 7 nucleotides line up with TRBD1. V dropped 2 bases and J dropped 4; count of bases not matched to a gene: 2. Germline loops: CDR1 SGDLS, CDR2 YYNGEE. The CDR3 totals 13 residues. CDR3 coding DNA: TGTGCCAGCAGCGTCCAGGGGGGCACTGAAGCTTTCTTT. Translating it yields CASSVQGGTEAFF. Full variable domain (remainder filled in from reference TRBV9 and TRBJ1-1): DSGVTQTPKHLITATGQRVTLRCSPRSGDLSVYWYQQSLDQGLQFLIQYYNGEERAKGNILERFSAQQFPDLHSELNLSSLELGDSALYFCASSVQGGTEAFFGQGTRLTVV.

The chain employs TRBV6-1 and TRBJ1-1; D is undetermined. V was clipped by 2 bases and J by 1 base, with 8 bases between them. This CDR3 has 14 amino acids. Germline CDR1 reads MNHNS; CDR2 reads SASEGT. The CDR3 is CASSELPSNTEAFF. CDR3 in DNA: TGTGCCAGCAGTGAACTTCCCTCGAACACTGAAGCTTTCTTT.

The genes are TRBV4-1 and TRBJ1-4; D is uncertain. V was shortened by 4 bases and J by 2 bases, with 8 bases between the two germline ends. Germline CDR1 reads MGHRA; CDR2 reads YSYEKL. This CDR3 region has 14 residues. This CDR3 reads CASSPAGTNEKLFF. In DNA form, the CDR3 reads TGCGCCAGCAGCCCCGCCGGGACTAATGAAAAACTGTTTTTT.

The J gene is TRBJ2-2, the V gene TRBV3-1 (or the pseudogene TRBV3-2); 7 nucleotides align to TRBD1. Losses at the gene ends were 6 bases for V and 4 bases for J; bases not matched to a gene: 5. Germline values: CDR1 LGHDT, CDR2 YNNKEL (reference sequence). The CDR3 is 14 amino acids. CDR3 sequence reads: CASSWDSPTGELFF. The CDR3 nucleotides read TGTGCCAGCAGTTGGGACAGCCCCACCGGGGAGCTGTTTTTT.

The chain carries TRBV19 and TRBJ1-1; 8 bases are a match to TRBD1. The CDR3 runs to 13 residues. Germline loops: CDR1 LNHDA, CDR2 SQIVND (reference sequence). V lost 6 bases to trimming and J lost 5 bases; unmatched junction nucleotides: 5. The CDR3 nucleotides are TGTGCCAGTAGACTGGACAGGGATACTGAAGCTTTCTTT. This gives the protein CASRLDRDTEAFF.

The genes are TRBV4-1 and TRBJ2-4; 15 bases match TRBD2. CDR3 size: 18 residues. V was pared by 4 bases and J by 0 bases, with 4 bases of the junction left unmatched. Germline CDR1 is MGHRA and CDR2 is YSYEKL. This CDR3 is CASSPGLAGGLAKNIQYF. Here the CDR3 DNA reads TGCGCCAGCAGCCCTGGACTAGCGGGAGGGCTAGCCAAAAACATTCAGTACTTC.

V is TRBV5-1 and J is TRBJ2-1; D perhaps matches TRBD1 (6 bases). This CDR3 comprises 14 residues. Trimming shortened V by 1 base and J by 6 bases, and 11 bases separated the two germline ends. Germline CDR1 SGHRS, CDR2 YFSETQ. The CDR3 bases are TGCGCCAGCAGCTTGTTGGGACACCCCAATGAGCAGTTCTTC. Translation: CASSLLGHPNEQFF.

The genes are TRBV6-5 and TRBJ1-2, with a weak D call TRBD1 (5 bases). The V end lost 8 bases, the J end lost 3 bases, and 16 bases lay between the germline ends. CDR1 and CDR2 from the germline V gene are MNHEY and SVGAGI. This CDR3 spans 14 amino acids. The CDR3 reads CASLETDLYYGYTF. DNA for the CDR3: TGTGCCAGCTTGGAGACAGATCTTTACTATGGCTACACCTTC.

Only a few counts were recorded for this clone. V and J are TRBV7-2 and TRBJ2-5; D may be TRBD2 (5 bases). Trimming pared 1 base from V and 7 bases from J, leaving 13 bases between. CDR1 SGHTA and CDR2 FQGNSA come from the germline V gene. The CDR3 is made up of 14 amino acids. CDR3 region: CASSLESLGGTQYF. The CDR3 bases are TGTGCCAGCAGCTTAGAGTCTCTCGGAGGGACCCAGTACTTC. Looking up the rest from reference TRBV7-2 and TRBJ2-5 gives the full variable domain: GAGVSQSPSNKVTEKGKDVELRCDPISGHTALYWYRQSLGQGLEFLIYFQGNSAPDKSGLPSDRFSAERTGGSVSTLTIQRTQQEDSAVYLCASSLESLGGTQYFGPGTRLLVL.

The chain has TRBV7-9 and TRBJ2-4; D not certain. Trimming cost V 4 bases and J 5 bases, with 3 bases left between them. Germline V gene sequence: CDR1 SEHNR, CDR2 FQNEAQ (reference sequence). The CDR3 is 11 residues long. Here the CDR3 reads CASSSENIQYF. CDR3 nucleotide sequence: TGTGCCAGCAGCTCCGAAAACATTCAGTACTTC.

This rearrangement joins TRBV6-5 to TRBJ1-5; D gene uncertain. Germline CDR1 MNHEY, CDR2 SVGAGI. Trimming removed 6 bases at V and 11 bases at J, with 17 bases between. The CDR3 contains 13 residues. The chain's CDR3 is CASSVTAGRAQHF. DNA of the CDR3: TGTGCCAGCAGCGTCACCGCGGGGAGGGCCCAGCATTTT.

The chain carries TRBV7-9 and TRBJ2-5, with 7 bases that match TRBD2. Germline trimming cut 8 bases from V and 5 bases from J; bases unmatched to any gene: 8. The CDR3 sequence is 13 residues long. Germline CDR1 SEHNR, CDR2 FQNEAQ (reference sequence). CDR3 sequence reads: CASRRKAGETQYF. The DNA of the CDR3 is TGTGCCAGCCGACGAAAAGCGGGGGAGACCCAGTACTTC.

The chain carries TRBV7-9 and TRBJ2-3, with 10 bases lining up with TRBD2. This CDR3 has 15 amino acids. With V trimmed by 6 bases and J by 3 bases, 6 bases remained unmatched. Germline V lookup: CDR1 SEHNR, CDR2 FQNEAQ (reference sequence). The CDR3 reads CASRRTSGPTDTQYF. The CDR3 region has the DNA TGTGCCAGCAGGCGGACTAGCGGCCCTACAGATACGCAGTATTTT.

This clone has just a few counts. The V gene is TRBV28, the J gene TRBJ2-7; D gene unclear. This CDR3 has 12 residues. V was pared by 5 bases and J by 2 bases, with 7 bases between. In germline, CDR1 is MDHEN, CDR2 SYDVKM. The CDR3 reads CASSPGPYEQYF. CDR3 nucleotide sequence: TGTGCCAGCAGTCCAGGCCCCTACGAGCAGTACTTC.

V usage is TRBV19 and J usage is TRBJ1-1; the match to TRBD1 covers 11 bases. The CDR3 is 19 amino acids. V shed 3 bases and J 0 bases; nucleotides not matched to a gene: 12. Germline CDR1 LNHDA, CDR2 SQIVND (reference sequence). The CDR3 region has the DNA TGTGCCAGTAGTATTGGACAGGGGGCCGTCTACCAGGTGAACACTGAAGCTTTCTTT. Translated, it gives CASSIGQGAVYQVNTEAFF.

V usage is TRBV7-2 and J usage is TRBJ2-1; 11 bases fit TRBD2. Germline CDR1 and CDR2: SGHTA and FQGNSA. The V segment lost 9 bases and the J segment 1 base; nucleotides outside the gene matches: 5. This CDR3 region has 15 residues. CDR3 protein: CASFSSGGSYNEQFF. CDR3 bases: TGTGCCAGTTTCTCTAGCGGGGGGTCCTACAATGAGCAGTTCTTC.

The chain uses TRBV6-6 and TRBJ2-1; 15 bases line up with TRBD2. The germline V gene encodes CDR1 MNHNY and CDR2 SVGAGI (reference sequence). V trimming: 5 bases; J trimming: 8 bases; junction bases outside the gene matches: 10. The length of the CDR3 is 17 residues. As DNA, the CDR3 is TGTGCCAGCAGTCCCTACAACGGACTAGCGGGGGGGGATGAGCAGTTCTTC. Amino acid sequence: CASSPYNGLAGGDEQFF.

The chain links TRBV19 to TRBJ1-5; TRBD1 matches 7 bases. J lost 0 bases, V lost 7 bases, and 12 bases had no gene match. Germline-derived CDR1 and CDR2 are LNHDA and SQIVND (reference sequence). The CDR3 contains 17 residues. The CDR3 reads CASTGGQPMTSNQPQHF. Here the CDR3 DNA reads TGTGCCAGTACTGGGGGACAGCCTATGACTAGCAATCAGCCCCAGCATTTT.

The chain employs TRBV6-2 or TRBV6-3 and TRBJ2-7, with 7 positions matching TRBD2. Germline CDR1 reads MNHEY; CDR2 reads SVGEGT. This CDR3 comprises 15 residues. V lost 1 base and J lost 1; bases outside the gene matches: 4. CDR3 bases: TGTGCCAGCAGTTACTGGGAGGGAAGTTCCTACGAGCAGTACTTC. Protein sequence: CASSYWEGSSYEQYF.